The clone carrying this T cell receptor (beta chain) was seen a handful of times. The target antigen is unknown. The data stem from a study of blood T cells in healthy people across ages. Study outcomes and limitations: PBMCs went unsorted, and a conclusive naive versus antigen-experienced comparison was therefore prevented. Age advanced and TCR beta diversity per million T cells fell, roughly linearly.

This CDR3 has 14 residues. In germline, CDR1 is GTSNPN, CDR2 SVGIG (reference sequence). V was shortened by 2 bases and J by 7 bases, with 15 bases between the two germline ends. A second PCR of 7 to 11 cycles used a sample-barcoded 5' primer and a J-beta primer mix. TCRdb analysed the 5' RACE reads with MiXCR anew, one entry per CDR3 protein. The profile covers roughly 640,000 distinct CDR3 sequences, with about 30% appearing a single time and 15% to 17% taken by the ten largest. Healthy individuals of Caucasian origin from Russia, aged about 6 to 95, served as donors. Researchers collected approximately 9.5 milliliters of peripheral blood from every single donor.

The sequence was collected from a woman aged 80 or older in good health. Material for sequencing was blood. The rearrangement links TRBV30 to TRBJ1-5, with D hard to call. CDR3 DNA: TGTGCCTGGAGTCCCGGGCGACGTGAACAGCCCCAGCATTTT. Encoded protein: CAWSPGRREQPQHF.